What follows are 32 T cell receptor beta chains derived from one specimen sequenced in a study of identical twins. One entry per CDR3 protein, called by TCRdb with MiXCR from the 5' RACE reads. The sample holds some 790,000 distinct CDR3 sequences; about 20% are singletons and the top ten take around 12%. Another study also made use of these data, one on T cells expressing NK-cell markers.

Sequencing was carried out using PBMCs. The origin of the receptors is a woman aged 18 to 35 in good health.

This clonotype was recorded a few times. This chain connects TRBV20-1 to TRBJ2-7; D is unclear. The CDR3 is made up of 14 amino acids. The ends were cut back, 0 bases at V and 0 bases at J, with 9 bases in the middle. Germline V lookup: CDR1 DFQATT, CDR2 SNEGSKA (reference sequence). The CDR3 here is CSARDHHSSYEQYF. CDR3 DNA: TGCAGTGCTAGAGACCATCATAGCTCCTACGAGCAGTACTTC.

This clonotype was picked up a small number of times. The rearrangement uses TRBV6-5 and TRBJ2-1, with D possibly called TRBD1 or TRBD2 (5 bases each). The germline V gene encodes CDR1 MNHEY and CDR2 SVGAGI. V was clipped by 2 bases and J by 4 bases, with 9 bases between them. This CDR3 is 14 amino acids long. The CDR3 sequence is CASSYRGPYNEQFF. In DNA form, the CDR3 reads TGTGCCAGCAGTTACCGGGGACCTTACAATGAGCAGTTCTTC.

The chain couples TRBV15 to TRBJ1-6, with 8 nucleotides matching TRBD1. The junction had 7 bases not matched to a gene; V was cut back by 1 base and J by 8 bases. The CDR3 contains 16 residues. CDR1 LNHNV and CDR2 YYDKDF come from the germline V gene (reference sequence). Here the CDR3 reads CATSRGTGTLYSPLHF. The CDR3, as DNA: TGTGCCACCAGCAGAGGGACAGGGACCTTGTATTCACCCCTCCACTTT.

V is TRBV5-1 and J is TRBJ1-1, with D unresolved. This CDR3 is 12 amino acids long. Trimming took off 0 bases at V and 11 bases at J, with 11 bases between the two ends. CDR1 and CDR2 from the germline V gene are SGHRS and YFSETQ. CDR3 coding DNA: TGCGCCAGCAGCTTGGGGATCTCGGGGGCTTTCTTT. It is translated as CASSLGISGAFF.

The CDR3 coding sequence is TGTGCCAGCGGGGGGCCCTGGCAGCCCCAGCATTTT. Residues: CASGGPWQPQHF. V is TRBV6-5 and J is TRBJ1-5; a possible D gene is TRBD1 (6 bases). V lost 8 bases and J lost 7, with 12 bases in between. In germline, CDR1 is MNHEY, CDR2 SVGAGI. The CDR3 loop spans 12 amino acids.

This clonotype was recorded at least ten times. The rearrangement uses TRBV28 and TRBJ1-2; a possible D gene is TRBD1 (5 bases). The germline V and J ends were trimmed by 8 bases and 4 bases, with 11 bases remaining between them. CDR3 size: 12 residues. In germline, CDR1 is MDHEN, CDR2 SYDVKM. This chain's CDR3 is CASGRVTYGYTF. CDR3 DNA sequence: TGTGCCAGCGGCAGGGTCACCTATGGCTACACCTTC.

This chain uses TRBV21-1 with TRBJ1-5; TRBD1 is the table's D call and was not checked against the DNA. TRBV21-1 is a recognized pseudogene. CDR3 length: 19 amino acids. This chain's CDR3 is CASSPLGTGWEGRNQPQHF. The DNA of the CDR3 is TGTGCCAGCAGCCCTCTTGGGACAGGGTGGGAGGGTAGGAATCAGCCCCAGCATTTT.

The chain links TRBV14 to TRBJ2-1, with D unresolved. Trimming shortened V by 0 bases and J by 5 bases, and 2 bases separated the two germline ends. In germline, CDR1 is SGHDN, CDR2 FVKESK. The CDR3 is 12 residues long. DNA for the CDR3: TGTGCCAGCAGCCAAGAGAACAATGAGCAGTTCTTC. As protein: CASSQENNEQFF.

This rearrangement joins TRBV5-1 to TRBJ2-5; 9 bases fit TRBD1. CDR3 size: 15 residues. Losses at the gene ends were 4 bases for V and 4 bases for J; bases not matched to a gene: 8. CDR1 SGHRS and CDR2 YFSETQ come from the germline V gene. CDR3 DNA: TGCGCCAGCAGCCGGGGACAGGGCATACTAGAGACCCAGTACTTC. The encoded protein is CASSRGQGILETQYF.

This clonotype was observed many times. The rearrangement uses TRBV7-2 and TRBJ2-1; D is uncertain. V shed 7 bases and J shed 0 bases, with 13 bases lying between them. The germline V gene encodes CDR1 SGHTA and CDR2 FQGNSA. The CDR3 sequence is 15 residues long. The CDR3 loop is CASMSADNSYNEQFF. The CDR3 DNA reads as TGTGCCAGCATGAGCGCCGACAACTCCTACAATGAGCAGTTCTTC. The full variable domain, rest sourced from reference TRBV7-2 and TRBJ2-1, is GAGVSQSPSNKVTEKGKDVELRCDPISGHTALYWYRQSLGQGLEFLIYFQGNSAPDKSGLPSDRFSAERTGGSVSTLTIQRTQQEDSAVYLCASMSADNSYNEQFFGPGTRLTVL.

The table lists this clonotype with many counts. The chain carries TRBV7-9 and TRBJ2-3; 10 nucleotides agree with TRBD2. V shed 3 bases and J 0 bases; nucleotides not matched to a gene: 3. CDR3 length: 16 amino acids. Germline V gene sequence: CDR1 SEHNR, CDR2 FQNEAQ (reference sequence). The CDR3, as DNA: TGTGCCAGCAGCTTCTTTAGCGGGGGGAGCACAGATACGCAGTATTTT. It codes for CASSFFSGGSTDTQYF.

A note on this clonotype: An end of the junction differs from the germline gene, which may be a read error. The chain links TRBV12-3 or TRBV12-4 to TRBJ2-3; D may match TRBD1 or TRBD2 (5 bases each). This CDR3 is 18 amino acids long. Here the CDR3 DNA reads TGTGCCTGCAGTTCTAGAATAAGACCGGGACGCCTCACAGATACGCAGTATTTT. It is translated as CACSSRIRPGRLTDTQYF.

The chain has TRBV5-1 and TRBJ2-3, with TRBD1 matching over 8 bases. With 1 base clipped from V and 7 bases from J, the junction kept 5 bases outside the gene matches. The CDR3 length is 14 residues. Germline-derived CDR1 and CDR2 are SGHRS and YFSETQ. The CDR3 sequence: CASSLSDRVNTQYF. CDR3 DNA: TGCGCCAGCAGCTTGTCGGACAGGGTGAATACGCAGTATTTT.

The J gene is TRBJ2-7, the V gene TRBV6-6, with D maybe TRBD1 (5 bases). The CDR3 sequence is 13 residues long. The V gene lost 2 bases and the J gene lost 2 bases, with 7 bases spanning the gap. The germline CDR1 and CDR2 sequences are MNHNY and SVGAGI (reference sequence). The CDR3 DNA is TGTGCCAGCAGTTACATACAGGCCTACGAGCAGTACTTC. Protein sequence: CASSYIQAYEQYF.

This sequence joins TRBV4-3 and TRBJ2-7; 7 positions agree with TRBD2. The ends lost 0 bases at V and 7 bases at J; junction bases unmatched: 3. The CDR3 sequence is 13 residues long. Germline loops: CDR1 LGHNA, CDR2 YSLEER. CDR3 nucleotide sequence: TGCGCCAGCAGCCAAGAGGATAGCGGGGAGCAGTACTTC. Translating it yields CASSQEDSGEQYF.

The chain couples TRBV5-1 to TRBJ2-1; 11 nucleotides align to TRBD2. With 9 bases clipped from V and 8 bases from J, the junction kept 10 bases outside the gene matches. CDR1 is SGHRS, CDR2 YFSETQ, per germline. The CDR3 runs 14 residues. The chain's CDR3 is CATRGTSGTDEQFF. The CDR3 coding sequence is TGCGCCACCAGGGGGACTAGCGGTACCGATGAGCAGTTCTTC.

A few counts support this clonotype. V usage is TRBV29-1 and J usage is TRBJ2-1; D call uncertain. The CDR3 loop spans 14 amino acids. From germline, CDR1 is SQVTM and CDR2 ANQGSEA. Deletions cut 7 bases from V and 2 bases from J, with 15 bases between. CDR3 DNA: TGCAGCGCCCTGACTTCCCTGCCCTACAATGAGCAGTTCTTC. Amino acid sequence: CSALTSLPYNEQFF.

V usage is TRBV24-1 and J usage is TRBJ2-2, with TRBD1 matching over 8 bases. The CDR3 is 17 residues long. CDR1 and CDR2 from the germline V gene are KGHDR and SFDVKD. Unmatched junction bases numbered 6, after V lost 0 bases and J lost 4 bases. As DNA, the CDR3 is TGTGCCACCAGTGATTTGAAGAGCGACAGGGGCACCGGGGAGCTGTTTTTT. The encoded protein is CATSDLKSDRGTGELFF.

Only a few counts were recorded for this clonotype. The chain recombines TRBV5-1 with TRBJ2-7; D is uncertain. Trimming cost V 4 bases and J 2 bases, with 13 bases left between them. The germline V gene encodes CDR1 SGHRS and CDR2 YFSETQ. This CDR3 has 14 amino acids. The CDR3 DNA reads TGCGCCAGCAGCCCGTCTATGAATACCTACGAGCAGTACTTC. Translation gives CASSPSMNTYEQYF.

The chain uses TRBV10-1 and TRBJ2-1, with 8 bases aligning to TRBD2. The germline gives CDR1 WNHNN, CDR2 SYGVQD (reference sequence). The CDR3 has 18 residues. V trimming: 2 bases; J trimming: 5 bases; junction bases outside the gene matches: 14. CDR3 bases: TGCGCCAGCAGTGAGCCGGTCAAGGGACTAGGGGAGAACAATGAGCAGTTCTTC. Protein product: CASSEPVKGLGENNEQFF.

The sample holds a few counts of this clonotype. This chain uses TRBV7-2 with TRBJ2-7; no clear D. Germline V gene sequence: CDR1 SGHTA, CDR2 FQGNSA. This CDR3 has 15 residues. V was clipped by 2 bases and J by 0 bases, with 11 bases between them. The CDR3 DNA is TGTGCCAGCAGCTTAAGCCGGGCCCCCTCCTACGAGCAGTACTTC. It translates to CASSLSRAPSYEQYF.

This clonotype has only a few counts. V is TRBV5-1 and J is TRBJ2-7, with D possibly being TRBD1 or TRBD2 (6 bases each). Trimming took 4 bases from V and 5 from J, leaving 22 bases between them. This CDR3 is 16 amino acids long. Germline V gives CDR1 SGHRS, CDR2 YFSETQ. CDR3 coding DNA: TGCGCCAGCAGCCTTTCGGGGGCAGCACGGATCAACGAGCAGTACTTC. Its protein product is CASSLSGAARINEQYF.

The chain couples TRBV12-3 or TRBV12-4 to TRBJ1-1; the D gene is possibly TRBD1 (5 bases). V lost 8 bases, J lost 9 bases, and 22 bases lay in between. CDR3 length equals 14 residues. CDR3 coding DNA: TGTGCCAGCGGACGGAGGCCTCAGGGTGCGCAAGCTTTCTTT. Protein: CASGRRPQGAQAFF.

This chain links TRBV7-9 with TRBJ1-5, with a possible D match to TRBD1 (5 bases). Trimming stripped 5 bases from V and 9 bases from J, with 17 bases between. This CDR3 has 14 residues. The germline V gene has CDR1 SEHNR and CDR2 FQNEAQ (reference sequence). This CDR3 reads CASSQGDSFLPQHF. The DNA for the CDR3 is TGTGCCAGCAGCCAAGGAGACAGCTTTTTGCCCCAGCATTTT.

This clonotype turned up a few times. V is TRBV20-1 and J is TRBJ1-5, with 9 bases fitting TRBD1. V lost 3 bases and J lost 4; bases outside the gene matches: 16. The CDR3 spans 18 residues. The V gene's germline CDR1 is DFQATT and CDR2 SNEGSKA (reference sequence). CDR3 DNA sequence: TGCAGTGCTAGTGGTTTGTATGCCGTGGGACAGGGTAATCAGCCCCAGCATTTT. Amino acids: CSASGLYAVGQGNQPQHF.

This rearrangement joins TRBV12-3 or TRBV12-4 to TRBJ2-7, with TRBD1 matching 10 bases. The CDR3 sequence is 17 residues long. The V and J ends lost 1 base and 4 bases, in that order; junction bases with no gene match: 10. CDR3 sequence: CASSLGLGQGPRYEQYF. The CDR3 DNA reads as TGTGCCAGCAGTTTAGGTCTGGGACAGGGGCCGAGATACGAGCAGTACTTC.

V is TRBV7-9 and J is TRBJ2-7; the D is unclear. This CDR3 contains 12 residues. The V end lost 3 bases, the J end lost 6 bases, and 9 bases lay between the germline ends. Per germline, CDR1 SEHNR and CDR2 FQNEAQ (reference sequence). CDR3 region: CASSFTAIEQYF. The CDR3 nucleotides are TGTGCCAGCAGCTTCACGGCTATCGAGCAGTACTTC. Based on the CDR3 plus reference TRBV7-9 and TRBJ2-7, the full variable domain is DTGVSQNPRHKITKRGQNVTFRCDPISEHNRLYWYRQTLGQGPEFLTYFQNEAQLEKSRLLSDRFSAERPKGSFSTLEIQRTEQGDSAMYLCASSFTAIEQYFGPGTRLTVT.

This clonotype was found many times. The chain links TRBV3-1 to TRBJ2-2, with 7 bases aligning to TRBD2. Per germline, CDR1 LGHDT and CDR2 YNNKEL (reference sequence). There are 13 residues in the CDR3. V lost 4 bases and J lost 5; bases outside the gene matches: 1. The DNA for the CDR3 is TGTGCCAGCAGCCGGGGGGGAACCGGGGAGCTGTTTTTT. This gives the protein CASSRGGTGELFF.

This clonotype showed up just once. The rearrangement links TRBV30 to TRBJ2-7; either TRBD1 or TRBD2 may fit D (6 bases each). CDR3 length: 14 residues. Trimming removed 4 bases from V and 9 bases from J, with 22 bases in between. The germline V gene has CDR1 GTSNPN and CDR2 SVGIG (reference sequence). The CDR3 DNA follows: TGTGCCTGGAACGTGGGACATCCGGGGGACGGGCAGTACTTC. Its protein product is CAWNVGHPGDGQYF.

The chain recombines TRBV11-2 with TRBJ2-5; D remains ambiguous. V was clipped by 7 bases and J by 5 bases, with 14 bases between them. This CDR3 comprises 13 residues. CDR1 is SGHAT and CDR2 is FQNNGV in the germline V gene. The CDR3 nucleotides are TGTGCCAGCAACCCCGGGCCTGGGGAGACCCAGTACTTC. Its protein is CASNPGPGETQYF.

This clonotype was seen only a few times. This chain connects TRBV7-2 to TRBJ2-7; D ambiguous. CDR1 is SGHTA and CDR2 is FQGNSA in the germline V gene. V lost 3 bases, J lost 2 bases, and 8 bases lay in between. CDR3 length: 13 residues. CDR3 sequence reads: CASSLPRPYEQYF. CDR3 in DNA: TGTGCCAGCAGCTTGCCTAGACCCTACGAGCAGTACTTC.

This clonotype was seen more than once but under ten times. For the CDR3, the DNA is TGTGCCATCAGTGATCTCGACAGGGCAGGGGAGACCCAGTACTTC. It yields the protein CAISDLDRAGETQYF. The rearrangement links TRBV10-3 to TRBJ2-5, with 7 bases fitting TRBD1. Germline CDR1 is ENHRY and CDR2 is SYGVKD. The CDR3 runs to 15 residues. Trimming took 3 bases from V and 5 from J; bases not matched to a gene: 9.